These 13 T cell receptor beta chains were sequenced from one sample in a study of T cell responses to AZD1222 COVID-19 vaccine. Generated by immunoSEQ multiplex PCR, the TCRdb table keeps only in-frame clones and is missing some. The sample consists of some 130,000 clones, roughly 88% of them appearing once. The sample was peripheral blood, taken 28 days after the second AZD1222 dose. The receptors were sampled from an adult who received the AZD1222 COVID-19 vaccine.

This chain joins TRBV7-2 and TRBJ1-2, with a possible D match to TRBD1 (5 bases). Trimming took off 3 bases at V and 5 bases at J, with 19 bases between the two ends. In germline, CDR1 is SGHTA, CDR2 FQGNSA. CDR3 size: 16 residues. CDR3 loop: CASSLGWGTGSYGYTF. CDR3 nucleotides: TGTGCCAGCAGCTTGGGTTGGGGGACGGGGTCATATGGCTACACCTTC.

The chain links TRBV6-5 to TRBJ2-3, with TRBD1 as a possible D gene (5 bases). Germline V gene lookup returns CDR1 MNHEY and CDR2 SVGAGI. Trimming removed 11 bases at V and 3 bases at J, with 12 bases between. CDR3 length: 12 amino acids. The DNA of the CDR3 is TGTGCCTGTGAAGGGGCTACAGATACGCAGTATTTT. It encodes CACEGATDTQYF.

Remarks on this clone: Additional DNA sequences in this sample encode the identical CDR3. The chain employs TRBV6-5 and TRBJ2-3; D is undetermined. The CDR3 is 11 amino acids. Trimming took off 2 bases at V and 5 bases at J, with 2 bases between the two ends. CDR1 and CDR2 from the germline V gene are MNHEY and SVGAGI. In DNA, the CDR3 is TGTGCCAGCAGTTACGGAGATACGCAGTATTTT. Translated: CASSYGDTQYF.

This sequence joins TRBV5-4 and TRBJ2-3; TRBD2 matches 12 bases. The CDR3 sequence is 16 residues long. Germline trimming cut 4 bases from V and 2 bases from J; bases unmatched to any gene: 5. From germline, CDR1 is SGHNT and CDR2 YYREEE (reference sequence). The CDR3 loop reads CASSTRTSGATDTQYF. CDR3 nucleotides: TGTGCCAGCAGCACAAGGACTAGCGGGGCCACAGATACGCAGTATTTT.

The chain employs TRBV4-1 and TRBJ1-5; D gene ambiguous. The germline V gene has CDR1 MGHRA and CDR2 YSYEKL. V gave up 2 bases and J gave up 4 bases, with 6 bases separating them. The CDR3 is made up of 13 amino acids. The CDR3 region is CASSQTPNQPQHF. CDR3 DNA: TGCGCCAGCAGCCAAACCCCTAATCAGCCCCAGCATTTT.

This rearrangement joins TRBV5-1 to TRBJ1-1; D is possibly TRBD1 (6 bases). The CDR3 length is 12 residues. Germline-derived CDR1 and CDR2 are SGHRS and YFSETQ. The V end lost 4 bases, the J end lost 11 bases, and 15 bases lay between the germline ends. For the CDR3, the DNA is TGCGCCAGCAGCGGAACCGGGACACCCGCTTTCTTT. It codes for CASSGTGTPAFF.

This clone was seen once. The chain employs TRBV15 and TRBJ2-7; 9 bases match TRBD1. The CDR3 consists of 15 residues. Germline trimming cut 3 bases from V and 2 bases from J; bases unmatched to any gene: 5. Per germline, CDR1 LNHNV and CDR2 YYDKDF (reference sequence). CDR3 in DNA: TGTGCCACCAGCAGTCCGGGACAGGGAACCTACGAGCAGTACTTC. Encoded protein: CATSSPGQGTYEQYF.

The chain recombines TRBV10-2 with TRBJ2-1, with TRBD2 matching over 8 bases. This CDR3 is built from 14 residues. V dropped 3 bases and J dropped 13; count of bases not matched to a gene: 11. From germline, CDR1 is WSHSY and CDR2 SAAADI. DNA for the CDR3: TGCGCCAGCAGTGATTCGGGACTAGGACGACACCAGTTCTTC. This encodes CASSDSGLGRHQFF.

The sample holds one count of this clone. This sequence joins TRBV24-1 and TRBJ1-2; 7 bases are a match to TRBD1. This CDR3 is built from 14 residues. V dropped 2 bases and J dropped 8; count of bases not matched to a gene: 7. CDR1 is KGHDR, CDR2 SFDVKD, per germline. CDR3 in amino acids: CATSDSRQGVGYTF. CDR3 bases: TGTGCCACCAGTGATTCCCGACAGGGAGTGGGCTACACCTTC.

This clone was seen a few times. The chain uses TRBV6-1 and TRBJ1-5, with D unresolved. Germline V CDR1 and CDR2: MNHNS, SASEGT. The CDR3 spans 15 residues. With 0 bases removed from V and 5 bases from J, the gap between germline ends came to 11 bases. CDR3 amino acids: CASSEAAGRHQPQHF. The CDR3 DNA reads TGTGCCAGCAGTGAAGCCGCTGGAAGGCATCAGCCCCAGCATTTT.

The chain combines TRBV7-3 with TRBJ2-1; TRBD2 aligns across 9 bases. Germline CDR1 reads SGHTA; CDR2 reads FQGTGA. This CDR3 is built from 15 residues. J was trimmed by 10 bases and V by 0 bases; bases with no gene match: 7. CDR3 bases: TGTGCCAGCAGCTTAACCCCTAGCGGGACGGGGGAGCAGTTCTTC. Protein: CASSLTPSGTGEQFF.

The chain couples TRBV5-3 to TRBJ2-7; 7 bases agree with TRBD2. TRBV5-3 is flagged as an ORF with uncertain function. V lost 4 bases to trimming and J lost 3 bases; unmatched junction nucleotides: 7. This CDR3 contains 14 residues. The CDR3 loop is CARSRGGRYYEQYF. CDR3 nucleotides: TGTGCCAGAAGCCGGGGAGGGCGGTACTACGAGCAGTACTTC.

The V gene is TRBV5-1, the J gene TRBJ2-2; D is undetermined. V lost 0 bases and J lost 1, with 10 bases in between. Germline values: CDR1 SGHRS, CDR2 YFSETQ. The CDR3 loop spans 16 amino acids. CDR3 in amino acids: CASSLVTAQNTGELFF. In nucleotides, the CDR3 is TGCGCCAGCAGCTTGGTTACGGCACAGAACACCGGGGAGCTGTTTTTT.